The 18 T cell receptor beta chains given below trace back to one sample, sequenced in a study of blood T cells in healthy people across ages. Using a J-beta primer mix together with a sample-barcoded 5' primer, a second PCR was run for about 6 to 12 cycles. TCRdb fed the 5' RACE reads into MiXCR, producing one record per CDR3 protein. Here the sample spans about 1,400,000 distinct CDR3 sequences, roughly 40% being singletons. The sample comprised blood. These receptors were taken from a woman under 30 in good health.

This clonotype was counted a single time. The chain has TRBV12-3 or TRBV12-4 and TRBJ2-1; 8 positions match TRBD1. The CDR3 totals 15 residues. The V gene end was trimmed by 6 bases and the J gene end by 4 bases; junction bases not matched to a gene: 8. CDR3 nucleotides: TGTGCCAGCAGCGGCGAGGACAGGGCTTACAATGAGCAGTTCTTC. Its protein product is CASSGEDRAYNEQFF.

This clonotype came up a few times. The chain joins TRBV10-3 to TRBJ2-3, with D perhaps matching TRBD2 (5 bases). The CDR3 is 14 amino acids. Trimming pared 5 bases from V and 4 bases from J, leaving 13 bases between. Germline CDR1 reads ENHRY; CDR2 reads SYGVKD. The CDR3 DNA reads as TGTGCCATCAGTCGTGGCGGGCCGGCAGATACGCAGTATTTT. Its translation: CAISRGGPADTQYF.

This clonotype was recorded at least ten times. The rearrangement uses TRBV7-2 and TRBJ2-1; unclear D gene. V shed 6 bases and J shed 7 bases, with 16 bases lying between them. The CDR3 has 14 residues. CDR1 SGHTA and CDR2 FQGNSA come from the germline V gene. The CDR3 here is CASRVFEGPNEQFF. CDR3 nucleotides: TGTGCCAGCAGGGTGTTCGAAGGGCCGAATGAGCAGTTCTTC.

The J gene is TRBJ2-7, the V gene TRBV5-1; 7 nucleotides match TRBD1. V gave up 4 bases and J gave up 0 bases; unmatched junction bases: 4. The length of the CDR3 is 14 residues. Germline assignment: CDR1 SGHRS and CDR2 YFSETQ. The chain's CDR3 is CASSETGISYEQYF. DNA for the CDR3: TGCGCCAGCAGCGAGACAGGGATCTCCTACGAGCAGTACTTC.

This clonotype was counted only a few times. V is TRBV5-6 and J is TRBJ2-3, with D possibly matching TRBD1 (5 bases). The CDR3 sequence is 14 residues long. The V gene's germline CDR1 is SGHDT and CDR2 YYEEEE. Trimming cost V 9 bases and J 2 bases, with 16 bases left between them. The CDR3 sequence is CANNIDSPTDTQYF. The CDR3 nucleotides read TGTGCCAACAACATCGACAGTCCCACAGATACGCAGTATTTT.

The genes are TRBV6-5 and TRBJ1-5; maybe TRBD1 (5 bases). The germline gives CDR1 MNHEY, CDR2 SVGAGI. V lost 6 bases and J 4 bases, leaving 10 bases between the germline ends. The CDR3 covers 13 residues. CDR3 in DNA: TGTGCCAGCAGAAGACAGCTAAATCAGCCCCAGCATTTT. Protein product: CASRRQLNQPQHF.

The chain carries TRBV5-6 and TRBJ2-1; possibly TRBD2 for D (7 bases). This CDR3 is built from 16 residues. CDR1 is SGHDT and CDR2 is YYEEEE in the germline V gene. Between the trimmed V and J ends, which lost 4 bases and 3 bases, there was a span of 17 bases. In DNA, the CDR3 is TGTGCCAGCAGCCCATGGGGGGGCGAGCTCTACAATGAGCAGTTCTTC. Its protein product is CASSPWGGELYNEQFF.

This chain uses TRBV3-1 with TRBJ1-1, with D possibly being TRBD1 (5 bases). The germline gives CDR1 LGHDT, CDR2 YNNKEL (reference sequence). V lost 8 bases, J lost 7 bases, and 11 bases lay in between. The CDR3 runs 11 residues. The CDR3 nucleotides are TGTGCCAGCGGGAATGGGGGTGAAGCTTTCTTT. Its protein is CASGNGGEAFF. Combining the CDR3 with reference TRBV3-1 and TRBJ1-1 gives the whole variable domain DTAVSQTPKYLVTQMGNDKSIKCEQNLGHDTMYWYKQDSKKFLKIMFSYNNKELIINETVPNRFSPKSPDKAHLNLHINSLELGDSAVYFCASGNGGEAFFGQGTRLTVV.

This clonotype was observed a few times. The V call is TRBV5-4, the J call TRBJ2-5; D gene ambiguous. The DNA end lines up better with TRBJ2-7; the J call may be wrong. This CDR3 region has 13 residues. CDR1 and CDR2 (germline): SGHNT, YYREEE (reference sequence). CDR3 in amino acids: CASSLAPSAEQYF. CDR3 nucleotides: TGTGCCAGCAGCTTGGCCCCCAGCGCCGAGCAGTACTTC.

This clonotype was picked up many times. The chain links TRBV29-1 to TRBJ2-3; D unclear. Trimming left V 6 bases short and J 2 bases short, with 6 bases between. CDR1 is SQVTM, CDR2 ANQGSEA, per germline. The CDR3 runs to 11 residues. This CDR3 reads CSVRVTDTQYF. CDR3 bases: TGCAGCGTCCGAGTCACAGATACGCAGTATTTT.

The genes are TRBV2 and TRBJ2-3; D unresolved. The CDR3 spans 15 residues. Germline CDR1 SNHLY, CDR2 FYNNEI. Trimming left V 3 bases short and J 3 bases short, with 13 bases between. CDR3 in amino acids: CASSEWVTDTDTQYF. The CDR3 bases are TGTGCCAGCAGTGAGTGGGTGACGGATACAGATACGCAGTATTTT.

This chain links TRBV12-3 or TRBV12-4 with TRBJ1-2, with TRBD1 matching over 8 bases. With 6 bases clipped from V and 4 bases from J, the junction kept 10 bases outside the gene matches. This CDR3 has 15 amino acids. For the CDR3, the DNA is TGTGCCAGCAGCTCCCGGACAGGGCTTACCTATGGCTACACCTTC. It yields the protein CASSSRTGLTYGYTF.

This clonotype was seen only once. The V gene is TRBV12-3 or TRBV12-4, the J gene TRBJ2-2; 12 bases agree with TRBD1. V lost 6 bases, J lost 8 bases, and 10 bases stayed unmatched. The CDR3 length is 16 residues. The CDR3 protein is CASSHGTGGRSGELFF. The CDR3 DNA reads as TGTGCCAGCAGCCATGGGACAGGGGGCCGTTCGGGGGAGCTGTTTTTT.

This rearrangement joins TRBV5-1 to TRBJ2-5; D is unclear. The J call may be wrong; the DNA end is better matched by TRBJ2-7. The CDR3 loop spans 13 amino acids. Germline V gene sequence: CDR1 SGHRS, CDR2 YFSETQ. CDR3 loop: CASSPTWKHEQYF. The CDR3 nucleotides read TGCGCCAGCAGCCCCACTTGGAAACACGAGCAGTACTTC.

V usage is TRBV27 and J usage is TRBJ2-1; 12 bases fit TRBD1. J gave up 7 bases and V 8 bases, and 6 bases lay outside the gene matches. Germline V gene sequence: CDR1 MNHEY, CDR2 SMNVEV (reference sequence). This CDR3 is 14 amino acids long. This CDR3 reads CASQGQGALNEQFF. CDR3 DNA: TGTGCCAGCCAGGGACAGGGGGCCCTAAATGAGCAGTTCTTC.

This clonotype has more than one count but fewer than ten. This sequence joins TRBV28 and TRBJ1-2; no clear D gene. Germline V CDR1 and CDR2: MDHEN, SYDVKM. V lost 4 bases, J lost 2 bases, and 5 bases lay in between. The CDR3 sequence is 12 residues long. As DNA, the CDR3 is TGTGCCAGCAGTTGGAAAAACTATGGCTACACCTTC. The encoded protein is CASSWKNYGYTF.

This rearrangement joins TRBV27 to TRBJ1-6; D is unresolved. Trimming pared 2 bases from V and 3 bases from J, leaving 5 bases between. CDR3 length: 14 amino acids. In germline, CDR1 is MNHEY, CDR2 SMNVEV (reference sequence). CDR3 nucleotides: TGTGCCAGCAGTTTACCGGACTATAATTCACCCCTCCACTTT. This gives the protein CASSLPDYNSPLHF.

This clonotype occurred a few times. The chain combines TRBV7-2 with TRBJ1-6; D not resolved. CDR3 length: 16 residues. Trimming removed 1 base at V and 0 bases at J, with 7 bases between. Per the germline V gene, CDR1 is SGHTA and CDR2 is FQGNSA. The CDR3 loop is CASSLEGSSYNSPLHF. The CDR3 DNA reads TGTGCCAGCAGCTTAGAAGGGAGCTCCTATAATTCACCCCTCCACTTT.